This entry lists 17 T cell receptor beta chains sequenced from one sample in a study of T cells in Graves' hyperthyroidism and ophthalmopathy. The TCR beta CDR3 regions underwent amplification using RNA transcripts as the source. When the TCR CDR3 underwent first-round RT-PCR, the HTBI primer set was used. TCRdb called the multiplex PCR reads again in MiXCR, with one record for every CDR3 protein. Of about 500,000 distinct CDR3 sequences in the sample, roughly 16% were seen once. The specimen was blood. The receptors were gathered from a woman under 40 with Graves' ophthalmopathy.

The J gene is TRBJ1-3, the V gene TRBV7-2, with 8 bases lining up with TRBD1. Germline trimming cut 3 bases from V and 2 bases from J; bases unmatched to any gene: 9. This CDR3 has 17 residues. Germline CDR1 and CDR2: SGHTA and FQGNSA. CDR3 amino acids: CASSFGQGIATGNTIYF. CDR3 coding DNA: TGTGCCAGCAGCTTCGGACAGGGTATTGCGACTGGAAACACCATATATTTT.

Many counts were recorded for this clonotype. CDR3 nucleotide sequence: TGTGCCAGCAGCGCGGGCCAGGGGCCTAATCAGCCCCAGCATTTT. Translation: CASSAGQGPNQPQHF. This chain connects TRBV3-1 to TRBJ1-5; perhaps TRBD1 as D (6 bases). The germline gives CDR1 LGHDT, CDR2 YNNKEL (reference sequence). V lost 5 bases, J lost 4 bases, and 15 bases lay in between. This CDR3 comprises 15 residues.

This chain uses TRBV11-1 with TRBJ2-1; D is uncertain. The CDR3 is 19 residues long. V was cut by 5 bases and J by 0 bases, with 23 bases left in between. The germline gives CDR1 SGHAT, CDR2 FQDESV (reference sequence). The CDR3 bases are TGTGCCAGCAGCCCACCCTTTATCCTTCGTGCGGACTCCTACAATGAGCAGTTCTTC. This translates into CASSPPFILRADSYNEQFF.

This clonotype was observed at least ten times. The chain couples TRBV20-1 to TRBJ2-1; TRBD2 aligns across 10 bases. CDR1 DFQATT and CDR2 SNEGSKA come from the germline V gene (reference sequence). The J segment lost 1 base and the V segment lost 0 bases, leaving 3 bases of the junction unmatched. This CDR3 spans 16 amino acids. The CDR3 coding sequence is TGCAGTGCTAGAGACCTTAGCGGGAGGTCCTACAATGAGCAGTTCTTC. Encoded protein: CSARDLSGRSYNEQFF.

To note about this clonotype: This may be a read error: a much more frequent sequence differs by one nucleotide. The J gene is TRBJ2-7, the V gene TRBV12-3 or TRBV12-4; 9 bases line up with TRBD1. The CDR3 sequence is 14 residues long. J was trimmed by 7 bases and V by 3 bases; bases with no gene match: 7. The CDR3: CASSFPGQGGEQYF. The CDR3 DNA reads as TGTGCCAGCAGTTTCCCGGGACAGGGAGGGGAGCAGTACTTC.

This clonotype was seen many times. The V and J genes are TRBV29-1 and TRBJ1-5, with TRBD1 matching 7 bases. The CDR3 contains 17 residues. The germline CDR1 and CDR2 sequences are SQVTM and ANQGSEA. J was trimmed by 2 bases and V by 5 bases; bases with no gene match: 15. This CDR3 is CSVLGQGDDTGNQPQHF. In nucleotides, the CDR3 is TGCAGCGTTCTGGGGCAGGGGGACGATACTGGCAATCAGCCCCAGCATTTT.

Points on this clonotype: This clone may be a read error of a much larger clone one base away. The chain recombines TRBV5-1 with TRBJ1-1, with a tentative D call TRBD1 (5 bases). This CDR3 is 15 amino acids long. Germline lookup yields CDR1 SGHRS and CDR2 YFSETQ. The CDR3 sequence: CVSRPSGGGNTEAFF. In DNA form, the CDR3 reads TGCGTCAGCAGACCTAGCGGCGGGGGGAACACTGAAGCTTTCTTT.

The chain recombines TRBV7-9 with TRBJ2-2; D may match TRBD1 or TRBD2 (6 bases each). Germline V CDR1 and CDR2: SEHNR, FQNEAQ (reference sequence). V lost 5 bases to trimming and J lost 2 bases, with 15 bases between them. The CDR3 is made up of 16 amino acids. CDR3 in amino acids: CASSPIGGANTGELFF. The CDR3 DNA reads TGTGCCAGCAGCCCCATCGGGGGCGCAAACACCGGGGAGCTGTTTTTT. Full variable domain (remainder filled in from reference TRBV7-9 and TRBJ2-2): DTGVSQNPRHKITKRGQNVTFRCDPISEHNRLYWYRQTLGQGPEFLTYFQNEAQLEKSRLLSDRFSAERPKGSFSTLEIQRTEQGDSAMYLCASSPIGGANTGELFFGEGSRLTVL.

Concerning this clonotype itself: The junction departs from the called germline gene at one end, perhaps through a read error. This chain connects TRBV20-1 to TRBJ1-5, with TRBD1 matching 7 bases. Germline CDR1 reads DFQATT; CDR2 reads SNEGSKA (reference sequence). The CDR3 is 15 amino acids. The CDR3 coding sequence is TGCAGTGCAAGAGGGACAGACCATAGCAATCAGCCCCAGCATTTT. As protein: CSARGTDHSNQPQHF.

This clonotype was seen at least ten times. This sequence joins TRBV20-1 and TRBJ1-1; D unclear. Looked up from germline, CDR1 is DFQATT and CDR2 is SNEGSKA (reference sequence). V lost 4 bases and J lost 2, with 2 bases in between. CDR3 size: 10 residues. In nucleotides, the CDR3 is TGCAGTGCTATCAACACTGAAGCTTTCTTT. Translated: CSAINTEAFF.

This clonotype was seen many times. The genes are TRBV6-1 and TRBJ1-3, with D maybe TRBD1 (6 bases). This CDR3 is 13 amino acids long. Germline-derived CDR1 and CDR2 are MNHNS and SASEGT. V was trimmed by 3 bases and J by 6 bases, leaving 9 bases between them. This CDR3 is CASSERQENTIYF. CDR3 coding DNA: TGTGCCAGCAGTGAGAGACAGGAAAACACCATATATTTT.

The rearrangement joins TRBV7-3 to TRBJ2-6; a weak D match, TRBD2 (5 bases). The CDR3 extends over 19 amino acids. The germline V gene has CDR1 SGHTA and CDR2 FQGTGA. The V gene lost 4 bases and the J gene lost 0 bases, with 19 bases spanning the gap. The CDR3 here is CASSSGDGIPNSGANVLTF. The CDR3 nucleotides read TGTGCCAGCAGCTCCGGGGATGGCATCCCTAACTCTGGGGCCAACGTCCTGACTTTC.

This clonotype turned up a few times. The J gene is TRBJ2-5, the V gene TRBV24-1; TRBD2 aligns across 8 bases. The CDR3 length is 20 residues. J was trimmed by 7 bases and V by 4 bases; bases with no gene match: 25. Germline V lookup: CDR1 KGHDR, CDR2 SFDVKD. CDR3 sequence: CATSDPPPRGREGLGVTQYF. The CDR3 coding sequence is TGTGCCACCAGTGACCCCCCTCCGCGAGGCCGGGAGGGACTAGGGGTGACCCAGTACTTC.

J is TRBJ2-7 and V is TRBV6-1, with 8 bases identical to TRBD1. V lost 8 bases to trimming and J lost 4 bases; unmatched junction nucleotides: 10. The CDR3 is 14 residues long. The germline V gene has CDR1 MNHNS and CDR2 SASEGT. The CDR3 loop reads CASFRTGSSYEQYF. As DNA, the CDR3 is TGTGCCAGCTTCCGGACAGGGTCATCGTACGAGCAGTACTTC.

In its sample, this clonotype was seen a few times. The CDR3: CASSLGDLSTGELFF. The CDR3 DNA reads TGTGCCAGCAGTTTGGGTGATCTAAGCACCGGGGAGCTGTTTTTT. The J gene is TRBJ2-2, the V gene TRBV28; no firm D call. CDR1 is MDHEN and CDR2 is SYDVKM in the germline V gene. The CDR3 spans 15 residues. The ends were cut back, 3 bases at V and 4 bases at J, with 12 bases in the middle.

This clonotype has at least ten counts. This chain connects TRBV5-1 to TRBJ2-3; the match to TRBD2 covers 9 bases. The CDR3 totals 15 residues. Unmatched junction bases numbered 8, after V lost 4 bases and J lost 5 bases. Germline CDR1 SGHRS, CDR2 YFSETQ. Here the CDR3 DNA reads TGCGCCAGCAGCGAGGGCGGGAGGGACCGAGATACGCAGTATTTT. The encoded protein is CASSEGGRDRDTQYF.

This chain links TRBV6-1 with TRBJ2-3, with 7 bases fitting TRBD2. The germline V gene encodes CDR1 MNHNS and CDR2 SASEGT. The J segment lost 3 bases and the V segment lost 8 bases, leaving 11 bases of the junction unmatched. This CDR3 is built from 15 residues. The CDR3 DNA follows: TGTGCCAGCCCCCATTTAGCGGGCCCGACAGATACGCAGTATTTT. This translates into CASPHLAGPTDTQYF.